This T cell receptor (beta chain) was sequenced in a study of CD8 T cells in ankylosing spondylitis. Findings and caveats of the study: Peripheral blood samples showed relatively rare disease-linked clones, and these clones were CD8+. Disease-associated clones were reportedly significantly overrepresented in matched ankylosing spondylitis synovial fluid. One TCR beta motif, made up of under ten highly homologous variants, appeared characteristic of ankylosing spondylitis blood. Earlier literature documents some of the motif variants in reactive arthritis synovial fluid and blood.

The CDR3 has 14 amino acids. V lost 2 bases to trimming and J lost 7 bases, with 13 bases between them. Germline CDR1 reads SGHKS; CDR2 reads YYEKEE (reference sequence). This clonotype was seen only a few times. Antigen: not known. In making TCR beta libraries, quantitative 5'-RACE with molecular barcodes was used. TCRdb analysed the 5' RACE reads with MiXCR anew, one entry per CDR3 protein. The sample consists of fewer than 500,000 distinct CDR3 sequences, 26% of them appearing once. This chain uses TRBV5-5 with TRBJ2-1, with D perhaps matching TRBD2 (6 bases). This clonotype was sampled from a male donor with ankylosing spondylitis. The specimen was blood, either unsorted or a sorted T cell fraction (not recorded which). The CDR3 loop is CASSFRLAPNEQFF. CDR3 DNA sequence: TGTGCCAGCAGCTTTCGGCTAGCGCCGAATGAGCAGTTCTTC.